There are many counts of the clone carrying this T cell receptor (beta chain). These data originate in a study of regulatory T cells in long-lasting Graves disease. Time point specified: newly diagnosed GD, antithyroid drugs for less than 3 months. PBMCs were the source of the RNA used for TCR sequencing. V was cut by 3 bases and J by 2 bases, with 14 bases left in between. This CDR3 has 14 residues. From germline, CDR1 is DFQATT and CDR2 SNEGSKA (reference sequence). CDR3 regions were amplified by Arm-PCR using iRepertoire HTBI primers to build TCR beta libraries. TCRdb re-called the multiplex PCR reads through MiXCR, storing one row per CDR3 protein. There are a few hundred thousand distinct CDR3 sequences in the sample; 15% occur only once, and 7.8% lies in the top ten. The sample was also reused in another study, on T cells in Graves' hyperthyroidism and ophthalmopathy.

This rearrangement joins TRBV20-1 to TRBJ2-7; D gene ambiguous. This sequence originates from a woman between 35 and 50 years old with Graves disease. The specimen comprised peripheral blood mononuclear cells (PBMCs), sampled at new diagnosis, from a patient treated with antithyroid drugs. CDR3 nucleotides: TGCAGTGCTAGGGGAAAGGCCCCCGCCTACGAGCAGTACTTC. Encoded protein: CSARGKAPAYEQYF.